The rows below give T cell receptor beta chains drawn from one sample of a study of blood T cell repertoires in COVID-19. Clones were sequenced by immunoSEQ multiplex PCR, and TCRdb holds only the in-frame ones, with some missing. The table has about 170,000 clones, 82% seen once; the top ten hold over 7.5%. Material for sequencing was peripheral blood. The receptors stem from a woman aged 70-85 years with acute or convalescent COVID-19. Each CDR3 is given without its conserved first and last residue. A D gene is named only where the DNA matches it firmly.

D gene | V gene | CDR3 protein
NA | TRBV23-1 | ASSQRGLDGIESF
TRBD2 | TRBV6-2/TRBV6-3 | ASSGTSGGAHTDTQY
NA | TRBV7-2 | ASSLRSAGRNTEAF
TRBD1 | TRBV29-1 | SVGRSGTVYEQY
TRBD1 | TRBV10-3 | AISEGQGYEQY
TRBD1 | TRBV7-9 | ASSRRGQPNTGELF
TRBD1 | TRBV4-3 | ASSQSRTGWSEQY
NA | TRBV7-2 | ASSYGTPYSNQPQH
TRBD1 | TRBV28 | ASSNRGLYGYT
TRBD1 | TRBV6-2/TRBV6-3 | ASSRTGEGGELF
TRBD1 | TRBV14 | ASSQDTGVGRESLQF
NA | TRBV5-6 | ASSFQGYEQY
NA | TRBV7-9 | ASSVYEQF
TRBD2 | TRBV6-5 | ASRSGSQGNEQF
NA | TRBV11-2 | ASRSVPYEQY
NA | TRBV30 | AWSGARRVGYGYT
NA | TRBV11-2 | ASSSLAIAVRSYEQY
TRBD2 | TRBV2 | ASSTAGGRLAYEQY
NA | TRBV28 | ASIGRETYGYT
NA | TRBV28 | ASSSGQRSSGANVLT
TRBD1 | TRBV15 | ATSRAGGGNQPQH
NA | TRBV30 | AWSPINSYGYT
NA | TRBV5-6 | ASSPTDYGYT
NA | TRBV3-1/TRBV3-2 | ASRPRMGGGQPQH
TRBD2 | TRBV5-8 | ASSRTSGGAGNTQY
TRBD1 | TRBV28 | ASSLPPTGISEPF
NA | TRBV5-4 | ASSLAGRGINNYGYT
NA | TRBV5-6 | ASSLTFGGWGAQY
TRBD1 | TRBV27 | ASSYRQGTQPQH
NA | TRBV30 | AWSKDIRSGNTIY
NA | TRBV9 | ASSPSNSYEQY
TRBD1 | TRBV6-5 | ASRQGAYTQY
NA | TRBV7-3 | ASSLRGRGTDTQY
NA | TRBV5-6 | ASSLSGANVLT
TRBD1 | TRBV7-2 | ASSRDRAQPNTGELF
TRBD1 | TRBV19 | ASTSPGTGNNQPQH